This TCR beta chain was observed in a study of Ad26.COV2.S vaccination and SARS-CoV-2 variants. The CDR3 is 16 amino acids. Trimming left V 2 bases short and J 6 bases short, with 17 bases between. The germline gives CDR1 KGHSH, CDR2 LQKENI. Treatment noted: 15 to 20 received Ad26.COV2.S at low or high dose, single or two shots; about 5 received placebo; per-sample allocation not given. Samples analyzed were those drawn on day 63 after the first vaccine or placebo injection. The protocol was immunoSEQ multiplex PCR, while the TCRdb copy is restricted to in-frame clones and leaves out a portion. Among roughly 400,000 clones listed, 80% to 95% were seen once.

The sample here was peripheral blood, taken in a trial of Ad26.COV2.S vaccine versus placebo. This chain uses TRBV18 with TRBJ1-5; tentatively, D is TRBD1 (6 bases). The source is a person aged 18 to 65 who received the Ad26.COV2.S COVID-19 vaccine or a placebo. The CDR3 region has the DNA TGTGCCAGCTCACCAGGGGGCAGGGGTGAAGGTCAGCCCCAGCATTTT. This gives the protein CASSPGGRGEGQPQHF. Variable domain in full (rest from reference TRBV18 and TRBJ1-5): NAGVMQNPRHLVRRRGQEARLRCSPMKGHSHVYWYRQLPEEGLKFMVYLQKENIIDESGMPKERFSAEFPKEGPSILRIQQVVRGDSAAYFCASSPGGRGEGQPQHFGDGTRLSIL.